This TCR beta chain emerged from a study of OX40 agonist ivuxolimab in advanced cancers. Whole-study context: From 23 to 79 years was the age range, with a mean of approximately 58 years, and around 80% were male. Study-wide points: No determination was made of the antigen specificity of the expanded peripheral T cells. At 0.1 to 3.0 mg/kg, CD4+ and CD8+ blood T cells expanded clonally by week 6.

Some clones are missing from TCRdb's copy, which holds only in-frame ones; the method was immunoSEQ multiplex PCR. The data contain 89,000 or so clones, 70% to 90% of them singletons. CDR1 SGHTA and CDR2 FQGTGA come from the germline V gene. This CDR3 has 14 amino acids. Trimming removed 2 bases at V and 5 bases at J, with 7 bases between. The study sampled blood at baseline, cycle 4 day 1, and cycle 7 day 1. In regard to this clone: The antigen is unknown.

The starting material was CD4+ or CD8+ T cells sorted from blood, obtained in a trial of the OX40 agonist ivuxolimab. This receptor was identified in an adult with an advanced solid tumor such as melanoma, head and neck, liver or kidney cancer. The chain recombines TRBV7-3 with TRBJ1-6; D unresolved. CDR3 loop: CASSLEPDNSPLHF. The CDR3 bases are TGTGCCAGCAGCTTAGAGCCAGATAATTCACCCCTCCACTTT. The full variable domain, its missing parts supplied by reference TRBV7-3 and TRBJ1-6, is GAGVSQTPSNKVTEKGKYVELRCDPISGHTALYWYRQSLGQGPEFLIYFQGTGAADDSGLPNDRFFAVRPEGSVSTLKIQRTERGDSAVYLCASSLEPDNSPLHFGNGTRLTVT.